This T cell receptor beta chain was profiled in a study of T cell repertoires in cytomegalovirus infection. Study-wide results and limits: HLA-C-restricted CMV clonotypes gave the most frequent clonotype in two of eight donors. Cumulated frequencies of public TCR beta families served to identify carriers of CMV plus the relevant HLA.

Many counts were recorded for this clonotype. Its cognate antigen is unknown. V was clipped by 5 bases and J by 3 bases; unmatched bases: 7. The CDR3 has 14 amino acids. In TCRdb, the reads were re-called with MiXCR into one record per CDR3 protein. The repertoire has over 250,000 distinct CDR3 sequences, roughly 23% of them found once; the top ten carry about 15%. Sequenced input: PBMCs. The source is a human donor in good health (CMV status not recorded). Some clones in this sample may be carry-over from other donors' samples. V and J are TRBV12-3 or TRBV12-4 and TRBJ2-7, with TRBD1 identical over 7 bases. The CDR3: CASSRQGRGYEQYF. CDR3 coding DNA: TGTGCCAGCAGTCGACAGGGTAGGGGCTACGAGCAGTACTTC.